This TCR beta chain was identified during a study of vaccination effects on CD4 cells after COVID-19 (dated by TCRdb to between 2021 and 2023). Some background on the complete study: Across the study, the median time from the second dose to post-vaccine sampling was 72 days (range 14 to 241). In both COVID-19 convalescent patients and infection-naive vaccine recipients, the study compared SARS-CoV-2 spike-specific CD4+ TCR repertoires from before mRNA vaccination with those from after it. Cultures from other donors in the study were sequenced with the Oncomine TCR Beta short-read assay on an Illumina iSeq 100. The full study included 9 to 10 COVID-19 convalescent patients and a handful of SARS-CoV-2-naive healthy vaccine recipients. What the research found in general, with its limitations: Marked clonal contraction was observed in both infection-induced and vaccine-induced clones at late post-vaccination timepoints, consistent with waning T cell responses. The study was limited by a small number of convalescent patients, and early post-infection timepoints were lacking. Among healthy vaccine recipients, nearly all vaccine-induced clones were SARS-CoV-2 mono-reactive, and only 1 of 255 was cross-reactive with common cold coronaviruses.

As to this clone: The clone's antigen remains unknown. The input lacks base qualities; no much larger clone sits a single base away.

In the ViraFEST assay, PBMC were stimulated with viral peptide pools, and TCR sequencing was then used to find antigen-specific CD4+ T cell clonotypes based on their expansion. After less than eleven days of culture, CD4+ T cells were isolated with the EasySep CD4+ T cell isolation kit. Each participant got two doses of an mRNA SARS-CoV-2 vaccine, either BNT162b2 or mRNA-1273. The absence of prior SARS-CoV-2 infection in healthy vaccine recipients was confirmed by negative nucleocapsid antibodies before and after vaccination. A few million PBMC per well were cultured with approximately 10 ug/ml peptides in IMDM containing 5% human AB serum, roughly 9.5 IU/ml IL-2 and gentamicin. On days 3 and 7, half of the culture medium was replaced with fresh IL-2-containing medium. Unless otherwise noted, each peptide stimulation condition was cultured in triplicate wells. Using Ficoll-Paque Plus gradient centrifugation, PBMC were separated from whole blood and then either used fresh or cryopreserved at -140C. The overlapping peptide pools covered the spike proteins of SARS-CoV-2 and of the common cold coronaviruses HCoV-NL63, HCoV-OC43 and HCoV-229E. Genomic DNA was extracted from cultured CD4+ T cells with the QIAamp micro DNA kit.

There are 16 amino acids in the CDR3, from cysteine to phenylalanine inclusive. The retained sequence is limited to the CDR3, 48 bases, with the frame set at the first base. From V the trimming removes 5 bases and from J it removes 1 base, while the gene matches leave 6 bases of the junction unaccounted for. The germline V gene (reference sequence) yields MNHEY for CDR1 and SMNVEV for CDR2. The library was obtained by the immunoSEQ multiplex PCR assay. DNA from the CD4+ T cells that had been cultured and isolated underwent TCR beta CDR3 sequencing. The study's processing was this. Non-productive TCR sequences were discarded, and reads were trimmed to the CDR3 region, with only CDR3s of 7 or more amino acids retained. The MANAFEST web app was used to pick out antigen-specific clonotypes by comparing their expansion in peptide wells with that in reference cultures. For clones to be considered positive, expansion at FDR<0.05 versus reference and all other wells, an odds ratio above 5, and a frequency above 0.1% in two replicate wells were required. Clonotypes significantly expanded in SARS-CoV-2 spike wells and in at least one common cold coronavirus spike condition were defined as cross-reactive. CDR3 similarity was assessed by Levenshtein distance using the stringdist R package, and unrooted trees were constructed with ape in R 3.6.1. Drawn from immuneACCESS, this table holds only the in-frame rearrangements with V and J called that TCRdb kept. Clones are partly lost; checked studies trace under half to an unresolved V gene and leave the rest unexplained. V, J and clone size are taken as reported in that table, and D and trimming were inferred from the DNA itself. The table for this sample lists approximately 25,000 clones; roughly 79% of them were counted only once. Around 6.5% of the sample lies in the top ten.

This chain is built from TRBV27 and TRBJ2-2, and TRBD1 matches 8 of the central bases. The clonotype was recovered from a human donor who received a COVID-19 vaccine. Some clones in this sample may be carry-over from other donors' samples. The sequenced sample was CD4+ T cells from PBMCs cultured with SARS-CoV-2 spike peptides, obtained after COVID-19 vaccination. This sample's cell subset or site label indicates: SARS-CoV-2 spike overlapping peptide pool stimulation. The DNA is TGTGCCAGCAGTCTACGGACAGGGTGGAACACCGGGGAGCTGTTTTTT. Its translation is CASSLRTGWNTGELFF.